This TCR beta chain was recovered during a study of monozygotic twins with cystic fibrosis. Notes on this clone: Its antigen is not identified.

This table comes from immunoSEQ multiplex PCR, and its TCRdb copy is limited to in-frame clones, with some not included. The table lists under 20,000 clones, roughly nine tenths of them singletons, with 1.6% in the top ten. Notes on the study in general: Low clonality (median around 0.0095) suggested a mostly naive repertoire. Monozygotic CF twins shared more identical nucleotide clonotypes than unrelated patients.

The sequence was collected from a girl aged 2 to 9 with cystic fibrosis. Sequencing was performed on blood.

Here the CDR3 reads CASSSWPSGRSTTNEKLFF. The CDR3 DNA reads TGTGCCAGCAGCAGCTGGCCAAGCGGCCGATCTACAACTAATGAAAAACTGTTTTTT. V and J are TRBV11-3 and TRBJ1-4; unclear D gene. Germline CDR1 and CDR2: SGHNT and YENEEA. V shed 5 bases and J shed 0 bases, with 22 bases lying between them. The CDR3 runs 19 residues. The full variable domain, in which reference TRBV11-3 and TRBJ1-4 provide the parts outside the CDR3, is EAGVVQSPRYKIIEKKQPVAFWCNPISGHNTLYWYLQNLGQGPELLIRYENEEAVDDSQLPKDRFSAERLKGVDSTLKIQPAELGDSAVYLCASSSWPSGRSTTNEKLFFGSGTQLSVL.